This T cell receptor (beta chain) was recovered during a study of naive CD8 T cells in extremely preterm neonates. General study results and limits: Preterm neonate repertoires were significantly less rich by iChao1 than others.

Per the germline V gene, CDR1 is WNHNN and CDR2 is SYGVQD (reference sequence). With V trimmed by 2 bases and J by 5 bases, 5 bases remained unmatched. The CDR3 has 16 amino acids. To note about this clone: Its antigen is not known.

The protocol was immunoSEQ multiplex PCR, while the TCRdb copy is restricted to in-frame clones and leaves out a portion. The sample includes 5,500 to 6,000 clones, approximately 96% seen only once; the top ten take 0.38%. The chain combines TRBV10-1 with TRBJ2-2; 10 positions agree with TRBD1. This TCR was sampled from a human donor in good health. The specimen sequenced was naive CD8+ T cells from blood. The CDR3 is CASSEAGTGATGELFF. CDR3 nucleotide sequence: TGCGCCAGCAGTGAGGCCGGGACAGGGGCGACCGGGGAGCTGTTTTTT.